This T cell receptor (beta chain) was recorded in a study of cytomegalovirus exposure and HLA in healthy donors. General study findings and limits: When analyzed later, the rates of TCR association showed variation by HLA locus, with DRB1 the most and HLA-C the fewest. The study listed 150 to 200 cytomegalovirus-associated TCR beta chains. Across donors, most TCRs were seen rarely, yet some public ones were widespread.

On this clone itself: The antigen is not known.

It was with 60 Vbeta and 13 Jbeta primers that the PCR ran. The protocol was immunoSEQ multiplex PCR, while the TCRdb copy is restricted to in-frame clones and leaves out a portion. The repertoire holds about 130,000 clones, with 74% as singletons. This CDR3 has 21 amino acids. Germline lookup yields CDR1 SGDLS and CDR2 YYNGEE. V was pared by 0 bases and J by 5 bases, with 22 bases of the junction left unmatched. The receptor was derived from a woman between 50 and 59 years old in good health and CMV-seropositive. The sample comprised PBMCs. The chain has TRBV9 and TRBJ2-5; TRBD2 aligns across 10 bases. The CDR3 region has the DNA TGTGCCAGCAGCGTAGGCCAGCTTGGTAGCGGGGGGCTGGGAAGTGGGGAGACCCAGTACTTC. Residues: CASSVGQLGSGGLGSGETQYF.